Below, 5 T cell receptor beta chains from the same sample are listed, as sequenced in a study of shared T cell receptors in the human thymus. The method was immunoSEQ multiplex PCR; TCRdb's version includes in-frame clones alone and lacks a portion of them. The sample records hundreds of thousands of clones, more than 70% being singletons. The same data also contributed to another study, on human thymus T cells.

The specimen was thymocytes. The receptors here all came from a boy less than two years old with a congenital heart defect.

V and J are TRBV30 and TRBJ2-1, with no clear D. The V and J ends lost 7 bases and 9 bases respectively, with 13 bases between them. CDR1 and CDR2 (germline): GTSNPN, SVGIG (reference sequence). This CDR3 has 11 residues. CDR3 residues: CASTRSGEQFF. The CDR3 coding sequence is TGTGCCTCCACCCGCTCCGGTGAGCAGTTCTTC.

The rearrangement uses TRBV6-5 and TRBJ1-1; a weak D match, TRBD1 (5 bases). V lost 8 bases, J lost 5 bases, and 6 bases lay in between. Germline V lookup: CDR1 MNHEY, CDR2 SVGAGI. The CDR3 has 10 amino acids. CDR3 residues: CASRGTEAFF. In nucleotides, the CDR3 is TGTGCCAGCCGGGGGACTGAAGCTTTCTTT.

This chain connects TRBV28 to TRBJ1-2; D is unclear. Germline-derived CDR1 and CDR2 are MDHEN and SYDVKM. The CDR3 has 12 residues. V lost 4 bases to trimming and J lost 6 bases, with 9 bases between them. CDR3 coding DNA: TGTGCCAGCAGTTCCGGGGAAGATGGCTACACCTTC. Translation: CASSSGEDGYTF.

The chain uses TRBV9 and TRBJ2-1, with D possibly being TRBD2 (7 bases). With 3 bases removed from V and 6 bases from J, the gap between germline ends came to 25 bases. In germline, CDR1 is SGDLS, CDR2 YYNGEE. The CDR3 is 18 residues long. The CDR3 DNA follows: TGTGCCAGCAGCGCACCACCGCCGACAGGTCCGGGGGGCAATGAGCAGTTCTTC. Amino acid sequence: CASSAPPPTGPGGNEQFF.

The chain has TRBV29-1 and TRBJ1-4; 7 bases are shared with TRBD1. Germline CDR1 is SQVTM and CDR2 is ANQGSEA. The CDR3 runs to 11 residues. V shed 5 bases and J 12 bases; nucleotides not matched to a gene: 6. The CDR3 spells CSVRGLGELFF. CDR3 coding DNA: TGCAGCGTTAGGGGGCTGGGGGAACTGTTTTTT.